These T cell receptor beta chains were read from a single sample in a study of blood T cell repertoires in COVID-19. Sequenced by immunoSEQ multiplex PCR; TCRdb stores in-frame clones only, minus some. The sample consists of 95,000 to 150,000 clones, about 84% of them appearing once. Sequences were obtained from peripheral blood. The receptors shown here come from a human donor in a cohort sampled during active COVID-19. CDR3s include the opening cysteine and the closing phenylalanine or tryptophan. Each record gives: J gene, D gene, clone size, V gene, CDR3 protein, CDR3 DNA. The D gene is left open where the match is weak. Clone size is shown for a subset of rows, as once, few, many or a class of expanded clone.

J: TRBJ1-2
D: TRBD1
size: .
V: TRBV12-3/TRBV12-4
CDR3: CASSHGQGEGYTF
DNA: TGTGCCAGCAGCCACGGACAGGGGGAAGGCTACACCTTC

J: TRBJ1-5
D: .
size: once
V: TRBV4-3
CDR3: CASSQGFGPQHF
DNA: TGCGCCAGCAGCCAAGGGTTCGGGCCCCAGCATTTT

J: TRBJ2-7
D: .
size: once
V: TRBV30
CDR3: CAWNLPGKPSYEQYF
DNA: TGTGCCTGGAACTTACCAGGGAAACCCTCCTACGAGCAGTACTTC

J: TRBJ1-2
D: .
size: .
V: TRBV4-1
CDR3: CASSQDGRERYGYTF
DNA: TGCGCCAGCAGCCAAGATGGCAGGGAAAGGTATGGCTACACCTTC

J: TRBJ2-3
D: TRBD1
size: .
V: TRBV7-9
CDR3: CASSLVRDRDADTQYF
DNA: TGTGCCAGCAGCTTAGTTCGGGACAGGGATGCAGATACGCAGTATTTT

J: TRBJ2-1
D: .
size: .
V: TRBV28
CDR3: CASSLSQAIPSSSFF
DNA: TGTGCCAGCAGTTTATCTCAAGCGATCCCCTCAAGCTCGTTCTTC

J: TRBJ2-7
D: .
size: .
V: TRBV28
CDR3: CASSLRGWEQYF
DNA: TGTGCCAGCAGTTTAAGGGGTTGGGAGCAGTACTTC

J: TRBJ2-7
D: TRBD1
size: .
V: TRBV19
CDR3: CASRGTGSRIEQYF
DNA: TGTGCCAGTAGAGGGACAGGGAGTCGGATCGAGCAGTACTTC

J: TRBJ1-6
D: .
size: .
V: TRBV5-8
CDR3: CASSSRQNSPLHF
DNA: TGTGCCAGCAGCTCGAGACAGAATTCACCCCTCCACTTT

J: TRBJ1-2
D: .
size: .
V: TRBV10-2
CDR3: CASSEVAGPKGYTF
DNA: TGCGCCAGCAGTGAAGTCGCGGGACCCAAGGGCTACACCTTC

J: TRBJ2-3
D: TRBD2
size: once
V: TRBV7-9
CDR3: CASSPLGGFLLAGTDTQYF
DNA: TGTGCCAGCAGCCCCCTCGGGGGATTTTTGCTAGCGGGCACAGATACGCAGTATTTT